What follows is one T cell receptor (beta chain) and its context. This sample was included in a study of shared clonotypes between healthy human individuals. Assay: immunoSEQ multiplex PCR; the TCRdb copy retains only in-frame clones and omits some. The sample shows 2 million to 2.5 million clones, over 85% of them seen only once. The specimen was naive CD4+ T cells from PBMCs. The subset here: CD45RA+ positively selected. The TCR comes from a man between 18 and 35 years old in good health. Some clones in this sample may be carry-over from other donors' samples.

The CDR3 protein is CAIRSGTSGRSYDEQFF. The CDR3 nucleotides read TGTGCCATCAGAAGCGGGACTAGCGGGAGGTCATATGATGAGCAGTTCTTC. The J gene is TRBJ2-1, the V gene TRBV10-3, with 15 bases that match TRBD2. Germline loops: CDR1 ENHRY, CDR2 SYGVKD. The CDR3 has 17 amino acids. Germline trimming cut 6 bases from V and 8 bases from J; bases unmatched to any gene: 11.